Each of the 31 T cell receptor beta chains below was sequenced from the same sample in a study of shared clonotypes between healthy human individuals. The assay was immunoSEQ multiplex PCR, and TCRdb's table has in-frame clones only and misses some. Of about 2 million clones listed, about 94% are singletons. CD8 cells classed as naive were CD45RO-negative and positively selected for CCR7, excluding terminally differentiated effector memory CD45RA+ cells. Specimen: naive CD8+ T cells sorted from blood. These receptors originate from a man younger than 35 in good health.

The chain combines TRBV7-2 with TRBJ1-1; 7 nucleotides line up with TRBD1. CDR1 and CDR2 from the germline V gene are SGHTA and FQGNSA. CDR3 length: 15 residues. V was clipped by 2 bases and J by 5 bases; unmatched bases: 8. The CDR3 loop is CASSLPYRGGTEAFF. CDR3 DNA: TGTGCCAGCAGCTTACCCTACAGGGGAGGGACTGAAGCTTTCTTT.

The chain employs TRBV5-8 and TRBJ1-1; D call uncertain. This CDR3 comprises 14 residues. The V end lost 5 bases, the J end lost 8 bases, and 19 bases lay between the germline ends. CDR1 is SGHTS and CDR2 is YDEGEE in the germline V gene. CDR3 loop: CASRLSTSFLEAFF. The DNA for the CDR3 is TGTGCCAGCAGATTATCGACCTCGTTTCTCGAAGCTTTCTTT.

This sequence joins TRBV12-5 and TRBJ2-5, with D possibly called TRBD1 or TRBD2 (5 bases each). The germline V gene has CDR1 LGHNT and CDR2 FRNRAP. The germline V and J ends were trimmed by 7 bases and 4 bases, with 22 bases remaining between them. This CDR3 is built from 16 residues. CDR3 in amino acids: CASDPGTTFVRETQYF. DNA for the CDR3: TGTGCTAGTGATCCCGGGACCACCTTTGTCCGAGAGACCCAGTACTTC.

On this clone: The sample has other DNA sequences that encode this CDR3 too. The rearrangement joins TRBV7-6 to TRBJ2-7; 8 bases map to TRBD2. Trimming took 1 base from V and 4 from J; bases not matched to a gene: 6. Per germline, CDR1 SGHVS and CDR2 FNYEAQ. This CDR3 comprises 15 residues. The CDR3 DNA reads TGTGCCAGCAGCTTAGGGGCCGGGGGGGAGTACGAGCAGTACTTC. Residues: CASSLGAGGEYEQYF.

The rearrangement links TRBV7-2 to TRBJ2-1; D unresolved. V was cut by 3 bases and J by 3 bases, with 15 bases left in between. CDR3 length equals 16 residues. Germline CDR1 SGHTA, CDR2 FQGNSA. As DNA, the CDR3 is TGTGCCAGCAGCTTCGACGACGACATCAGCTACAATGAGCAGTTCTTC. Its protein is CASSFDDDISYNEQFF.

The chain combines TRBV7-2 with TRBJ2-2, with no clear D. The CDR3 length is 13 residues. Germline V gives CDR1 SGHTA, CDR2 FQGNSA. The V gene lost 1 base and the J gene lost 7 bases, with 7 bases spanning the gap. The CDR3 nucleotides are TGTGCCAGCAGCTTAGGGGGTGGCGGGGAGCTGTTTTTT. The encoded protein is CASSLGGGGELFF.

The J gene is TRBJ2-5, the V gene TRBV19, with a tentative D call TRBD1 (5 bases). The CDR3 sequence is 15 residues long. Germline values: CDR1 LNHDA, CDR2 SQIVND (reference sequence). V dropped 2 bases and J dropped 2 bases, with 12 bases sitting between them. The CDR3 sequence: CASSIMQGMQETQYF. The CDR3 coding sequence is TGTGCCAGTAGTATAATGCAGGGCATGCAAGAGACCCAGTACTTC.

The rearrangement uses TRBV7-8 and TRBJ1-5; D is perhaps TRBD1 (6 bases). From germline, CDR1 is SGHVS and CDR2 FQNEAQ. V gave up 1 base and J gave up 7 bases, with 20 bases separating them. This CDR3 is built from 17 residues. Written as DNA, the CDR3 is TGTGCCAGCAGCTTAGGGCACAACACAGGGTTGAAACAGCCCCAGCATTTT. Encoded protein: CASSLGHNTGLKQPQHF.

The V and J genes are TRBV2 and TRBJ2-2; TRBD2 matches at 8 bases. Germline values: CDR1 SNHLY, CDR2 FYNNEI. V was pared by 1 base and J by 1 base, with 8 bases of the junction left unmatched. There are 18 residues in the CDR3. The CDR3 loop is CASSEEVELAENTGELFF. The CDR3, as DNA: TGTGCCAGCAGTGAAGAAGTAGAACTAGCGGAGAACACCGGGGAGCTGTTTTTT.

This rearrangement joins TRBV9 to TRBJ1-1, with TRBD1 matching over 11 bases. The germline CDR1 and CDR2 sequences are SGDLS and YYNGEE. The CDR3 is made up of 15 amino acids. The V and J ends lost 3 bases and 3 bases, in that order; junction bases with no gene match: 4. The CDR3 region has the DNA TGTGCCAGCAGCGCGAGGACAGGGGGCGACACTGAAGCTTTCTTT. This gives the protein CASSARTGGDTEAFF. Filled out from reference TRBV9 and TRBJ1-1, the complete variable domain reads DSGVTQTPKHLITATGQRVTLRCSPRSGDLSVYWYQQSLDQGLQFLIQYYNGEERAKGNILERFSAQQFPDLHSELNLSSLELGDSALYFCASSARTGGDTEAFFGQGTRLTVV.

The chain carries TRBV27 and TRBJ2-7; 8 bases map to TRBD2. The V segment lost 5 bases and the J segment 1 base; nucleotides outside the gene matches: 4. The CDR3 is 14 amino acids. Looked up from germline, CDR1 is MNHEY and CDR2 is SMNVEV (reference sequence). The CDR3 sequence: CASSGGGNSYEQYF. In DNA form, the CDR3 reads TGTGCCAGCAGTGGCGGGGGGAATTCCTACGAGCAGTACTTC.

The chain uses TRBV30 and TRBJ2-1; 9 bases are a match to TRBD2. This CDR3 region has 12 residues. The V gene end was trimmed by 2 bases and the J gene end by 12 bases; junction bases not matched to a gene: 5. Germline CDR1 and CDR2: GTSNPN and SVGIG (reference sequence). The CDR3 is CAWSIAGVPQFF. The CDR3 nucleotides read TGTGCCTGGAGTATAGCGGGAGTCCCGCAGTTCTTC.

V usage is TRBV9 and J usage is TRBJ1-4; TRBD1 matches at 7 bases. CDR1 SGDLS and CDR2 YYNGEE come from the germline V gene. Trimming at V came to 4 bases and at J to 7 bases, leaving 10 bases not matched to a gene. CDR3 size: 15 residues. The CDR3 loop reads CASSPVTGMGEKLFF. DNA for the CDR3: TGTGCCAGCAGCCCGGTGACAGGGATGGGTGAAAAACTGTTTTTT.

The V and J genes are TRBV28 and TRBJ2-1; 8 bases agree with TRBD2. V was clipped by 0 bases and J by 6 bases; unmatched bases: 4. CDR1 is MDHEN, CDR2 SYDVKM, per germline. This CDR3 is 15 amino acids long. CDR3: CASSLWTAGGNEQFF. DNA of the CDR3: TGTGCCAGCAGTTTATGGACCGCGGGGGGCAATGAGCAGTTCTTC.

As regards this clone: Different DNA sequences within this sample yield the same CDR3. This sequence joins TRBV6-5 and TRBJ2-1; no firm D call. V dropped 0 bases and J dropped 4 bases, with 7 bases sitting between them. The CDR3 contains 14 residues. The germline V gene encodes CDR1 MNHEY and CDR2 SVGAGI. The CDR3 region is CASSYSSSYNEQFF. DNA for the CDR3: TGTGCCAGCAGTTACTCGTCCAGTTACAATGAGCAGTTCTTC.

J is TRBJ2-7 and V is TRBV6-5; D is perhaps TRBD2 (5 bases). CDR1 and CDR2 from the germline V gene are MNHEY and SVGAGI. V lost 6 bases, J lost 3 bases, and 15 bases lay in between. The CDR3 covers 14 residues. The DNA of the CDR3 is TGTGCCAGCAGCCTAGATGGAGAGGGCTACGAGCAGTACTTC. Translated: CASSLDGEGYEQYF.

The chain employs TRBV13 and TRBJ1-6; D is perhaps TRBD1 (6 bases). Germline V CDR1 and CDR2: PRHDT, FYEKMQ (reference sequence). The CDR3 runs 16 residues. Deletions cut 0 bases from V and 7 bases from J, with 13 bases between. In DNA, the CDR3 is TGTGCCAGCAGCTTAGGCCTAGGGGGTCTGAATTCACCCCTCCACTTT. It translates to CASSLGLGGLNSPLHF.

The chain has TRBV9 and TRBJ2-4; TRBD1 matches 8 bases. The germline gives CDR1 SGDLS, CDR2 YYNGEE. The CDR3 is made up of 14 amino acids. With V trimmed by 3 bases and J by 13 bases, 12 bases remained unmatched. The CDR3 reads CASSADGQGERQYF. The DNA of the CDR3 is TGTGCCAGCAGCGCGGATGGACAGGGCGAGCGGCAGTACTTC.

This chain links TRBV4-1 with TRBJ1-1; maybe TRBD1 (6 bases). The CDR3 runs to 15 residues. Deletions cut 4 bases from V and 2 bases from J, with 14 bases between. The germline V gene encodes CDR1 MGHRA and CDR2 YSYEKL. CDR3 DNA: TGCGCCAGCAGCCTTACCCTGGACAGAAACACTGAAGCTTTCTTT. It translates to CASSLTLDRNTEAFF.

V usage is TRBV5-1 and J usage is TRBJ1-1; no clear D gene. CDR3 size: 12 residues. Deletions cut 4 bases from V and 4 bases from J, with 8 bases between. Per the germline V gene, CDR1 is SGHRS and CDR2 is YFSETQ. The CDR3 region has the DNA TGCGCCAGCAGCGTGGATGGCACTGAAGCTTTCTTT. It is translated as CASSVDGTEAFF.

Remarks on this clone: Other DNA sequences in the same sample also yield this CDR3. The chain joins TRBV27 to TRBJ2-7; the D gene is possibly TRBD2 (6 bases). CDR1 MNHEY and CDR2 SMNVEV come from the germline V gene (reference sequence). CDR3 length equals 13 residues. V shed 8 bases and J shed 1 base, with 12 bases lying between them. CDR3 protein: CASGRGSSYEQYF. The CDR3 DNA reads TGTGCCAGCGGGCGGGGCAGTTCCTACGAGCAGTACTTC.

The chain is built from TRBV4-3 and TRBJ2-1; D gene ambiguous. With 0 bases removed from V and 9 bases from J, the gap between germline ends came to 12 bases. The CDR3 loop spans 14 amino acids. Germline CDR1 and CDR2: LGHNA and YSLEER. The CDR3 DNA reads as TGCGCCAGCAGCCAAGATGAGCGCGGCGGTGAGCAGTTCTTC. It codes for CASSQDERGGEQFF.

The V gene is TRBV6-1, the J gene TRBJ2-7, with 8 bases aligning to TRBD1. The CDR3 length is 15 residues. V lost 3 bases and J lost 1; bases outside the gene matches: 5. From germline, CDR1 is MNHNS and CDR2 SASEGT. In DNA, the CDR3 is TGTGCCAGCAGTGACCTAGGACAGGGATCCTACGAGCAGTACTTC. Its protein is CASSDLGQGSYEQYF.

This rearrangement joins TRBV6-1 to TRBJ2-7; D is ambiguous. The germline CDR1 and CDR2 sequences are MNHNS and SASEGT. There are 14 residues in the CDR3. V was pared by 3 bases and J by 1 base, with 10 bases between. In nucleotides, the CDR3 is TGTGCCAGCAGTGACTTGGACGGGTCCTACGAGCAGTACTTC. Protein: CASSDLDGSYEQYF.

The chain combines TRBV27 with TRBJ2-7, with TRBD2 identical over 9 bases. The junction had 8 bases not matched to a gene; V was cut back by 5 bases and J by 3 bases. The CDR3 is made up of 15 amino acids. The germline CDR1 and CDR2 sequences are MNHEY and SMNVEV (reference sequence). This chain's CDR3 is CASSPSVAGVYEQYF. CDR3 nucleotides: TGTGCCAGCAGTCCCTCGGTAGCGGGAGTCTACGAGCAGTACTTC.

The chain has TRBV6-6 and TRBJ2-5, with unresolved D. Trimming took off 2 bases at V and 0 bases at J, with 7 bases between the two ends. Germline V gene data show CDR1 as MNHNY and CDR2 as SVGAGI (reference sequence). The CDR3 consists of 14 residues. The CDR3: CASSYPDNQETQYF. The CDR3 nucleotides read TGTGCCAGCAGTTACCCCGACAACCAAGAGACCCAGTACTTC.

A remark on this clone: Distinct nucleotide sequences in the sample also encode this CDR3. The chain has TRBV9 and TRBJ2-2; the D is unclear. The V end was cut by 3 bases, the J end by 5 bases, with 5 bases between. The CDR3 covers 12 residues. Germline CDR1 SGDLS, CDR2 YYNGEE. The CDR3 DNA reads TGTGCCAGCAGCGCGTATACCGGGGAGCTGTTTTTT. Amino acids: CASSAYTGELFF.

The gene calls are TRBV5-5 and TRBJ2-7; the D call may be TRBD1 or TRBD2 (6 bases each). The CDR3 runs 14 residues. The V end lost 4 bases, the J end lost 4 bases, and 15 bases lay between the germline ends. Germline values: CDR1 SGHKS, CDR2 YYEKEE (reference sequence). The CDR3: CASSRDSQGYEQYF. The CDR3 DNA sequence: TGTGCCAGCAGCAGGGACTCCCAGGGGTACGAGCAGTACTTC.

This chain connects TRBV7-3 to TRBJ2-7; a weak D match, TRBD1 (5 bases). Trimming took off 1 base at V and 5 bases at J, with 12 bases between the two ends. This CDR3 spans 14 amino acids. Germline loops: CDR1 SGHTA, CDR2 FQGTGA. The DNA of the CDR3 is TGTGCCAGCAGCTTAATGGCAGGGTTACACGAGCAGTACTTC. It translates to CASSLMAGLHEQYF.

The J gene is TRBJ1-1, the V gene TRBV28; 7 nucleotides match TRBD1. The ends lost 3 bases at V and 6 bases at J; junction bases unmatched: 10. The CDR3 consists of 15 residues. In germline, CDR1 is MDHEN, CDR2 SYDVKM. The CDR3 here is CASSLVPGGDPEAFF. CDR3 nucleotide sequence: TGTGCCAGCAGTTTGGTACCAGGGGGGGACCCTGAAGCTTTCTTT.

Comments on this clone: The junction departs from germline at one end; a sequencing error may be responsible. The J gene is TRBJ1-5, the V gene TRBV5-5; the D is unclear. Germline V gives CDR1 SGHKS, CDR2 YYEKEE (reference sequence). The CDR3 runs 15 residues. In DNA form, the CDR3 reads TGTGCCAGCAGCTTGGAATGGGGTAGCAGTCAGCCCCAGCATTTT. This codes for CASSLEWGSSQPQHF. Full variable domain (missing parts from reference TRBV5-5 and TRBJ1-5): DAGVTQSPTHLIKTRGQQVTLRCSPISGHKSVSWYQQVLGQGPQFIFQYYEKEERGRGNFPDRFSARQFPNYSSELNVNALLLGDSALYLCASSLEWGSSQPQHFGDGTRLSIL.